This TCR beta chain emerged from a study of blood T cell repertoires in COVID-19. Study-level information: There were acute and convalescent COVID-19 samples, and they came from the United States, Italy and Spain. The analysed material was cDNA or gDNA that came from T cells, B-cell-depleted T cells, or PBMCs.

In the authors' workflow: Reference gene primer amplification yielded estimated nucleated cell counts. Sequencing was performed with immunoSEQ multiplex PCR; in TCRdb, only in-frame clones are kept and a portion is missing. The DNA was the basis for D and trimming; V, J and clone size are from that table. The data hold about 200,000 clones, with around 87% observed a single time. Per germline, CDR1 LNHNV and CDR2 YYDKDF (reference sequence). Trimming pared 1 base from V and 3 bases from J, leaving 14 bases between. The CDR3 has 16 amino acids. The sequencing input was peripheral blood. The V gene is TRBV15, the J gene TRBJ2-3, with D possibly being TRBD2 (7 bases). This receptor was obtained from a woman in her forties or fifties with COVID-19, enrolled during active disease. CDR3 nucleotides: TGTGCCACCAGCAGAGCGATAAGGGGGGGGACAGATACGCAGTATTTT. This gives the protein CATSRAIRGGTDTQYF.